The TCR beta chain under discussion was sequenced for a study of T-cell memory formation after mild COVID-19. Employing constant-segment primers, 5'RACE generated TCR alpha and TCR beta cDNA libraries bearing sample barcodes and UMIs. TCRdb analysed the 5' RACE reads with MiXCR anew, one entry per CDR3 protein. The sample lists about 140,000 distinct CDR3 sequences, 14% seen once, with around 27% in the top ten. Sequences were obtained from PBMCs or a T cell subset sorted from them (not recorded which). This TCR derives from an adult woman who had mild COVID-19 (a few samples of this study predate the infection). Cell type and time point are not known.

The CDR3 DNA is TGTGCCAGCAGCTTAGTGGGCAGAAACTATGGCTACACCTTC. Translated, it gives CASSLVGRNYGYTF. The chain couples TRBV7-9 to TRBJ1-2; D is ambiguous. V lost 1 base and J lost 2, with 8 bases in between. This CDR3 is built from 14 residues. Germline V lookup: CDR1 SEHNR, CDR2 FQNEAQ (reference sequence).